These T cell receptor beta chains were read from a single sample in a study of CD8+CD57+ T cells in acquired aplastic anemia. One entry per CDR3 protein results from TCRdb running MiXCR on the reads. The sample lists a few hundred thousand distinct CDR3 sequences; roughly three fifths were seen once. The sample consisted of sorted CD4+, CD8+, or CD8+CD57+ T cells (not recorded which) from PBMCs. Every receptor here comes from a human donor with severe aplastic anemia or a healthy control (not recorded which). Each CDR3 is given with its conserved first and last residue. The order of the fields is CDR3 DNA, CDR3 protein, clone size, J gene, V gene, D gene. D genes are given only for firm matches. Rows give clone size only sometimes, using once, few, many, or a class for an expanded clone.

CDR3nt: TGTGCCAGTAGTATGCTACAGGAGTTTAATTCACCCCTCCACTTT
CDR3aa: CASSMLQEFNSPLHF
abundance: few
j_gene: TRBJ1-6
v_gene: TRBV19
d_gene: .

CDR3nt: TGTGCCAGCAGCTTGGCCCCGGGGGGTACGCAGTATTTT
CDR3aa: CASSLAPGGTQYF
abundance: many
j_gene: TRBJ2-3
v_gene: TRBV5-6
d_gene: TRBD2

CDR3nt: TGTGCCAGCAGCTGGGCCGGGACAGGGGGGAACGAAAAACTGTTTTTT
CDR3aa: CASSWAGTGGNEKLFF
abundance: many
j_gene: TRBJ1-4
v_gene: TRBV5-6
d_gene: TRBD1

CDR3nt: TGTGCCAGCAGCTTGGTAGGGATCTACGAGCAGTACTTC
CDR3aa: CASSLVGIYEQYF
abundance: once
j_gene: TRBJ2-7
v_gene: TRBV7-2
d_gene: .

CDR3nt: TGTGCCAGCAGCTTTCCAGGGGACAATGAGCAGTTCTTC
CDR3aa: CASSFPGDNEQFF
abundance: .
j_gene: TRBJ2-1
v_gene: TRBV5-6
d_gene: .

CDR3nt: TGTGCCAGCAGCGTACTAGCGGCGAACACCGGGGAGCTGTTTTTT
CDR3aa: CASSVLAANTGELFF
abundance: .
j_gene: TRBJ2-2
v_gene: TRBV9
d_gene: TRBD2

CDR3nt: TGTGCCAGCAGCCCACAGACCGGGCTTTCGGACTATGGCTACACCTTC
CDR3aa: CASSPQTGLSDYGYTF
abundance: few
j_gene: TRBJ1-2
v_gene: TRBV11-2
d_gene: .

CDR3nt: TGTGCCATCACGGGTCGGGAGACCCAGTACTTC
CDR3aa: CAITGRETQYF
abundance: .
j_gene: TRBJ2-5
v_gene: TRBV2
d_gene: .

CDR3nt: TGTGCCAGCAGCTCCGGGGGGCCTAGCACAGATACGCAGTATTTT
CDR3aa: CASSSGGPSTDTQYF
abundance: .
j_gene: TRBJ2-3
v_gene: TRBV5-6
d_gene: .

CDR3nt: TGTGCCAGTACCGATCCTCGGGGGGGGCTGGAGACCCAGTACTTC
CDR3aa: CASTDPRGGLETQYF
abundance: .
j_gene: TRBJ2-5
v_gene: TRBV19
d_gene: TRBD2

CDR3nt: TGTGCCATCAGTGATCGACAAGTGGGCTATGGCTACACCTTC
CDR3aa: CAISDRQVGYGYTF
abundance: .
j_gene: TRBJ1-2
v_gene: TRBV10-3
d_gene: .

CDR3nt: TGTGCCAGCAGTTACCCTCGACAGGGCGGGGTCTATGGCTACGCCTTC
CDR3aa: CASSYPRQGGVYGYAF
abundance: .
j_gene: TRBJ1-2
v_gene: TRBV12-3/TRBV12-4
d_gene: TRBD1

CDR3nt: TGTGCCAGCAGCGCCGTAGGTCAGGGGGCGAAGAACACTGAAGCTTTCTTT
CDR3aa: CASSAVGQGAKNTEAFF
abundance: .
j_gene: TRBJ1-1
v_gene: TRBV9
d_gene: TRBD1

CDR3nt: TGTGCCAGCAGCTTAGTCGCTACGGGACAAACCCAGTACTTC
CDR3aa: CASSLVATGQTQYF
abundance: .
j_gene: TRBJ2-5
v_gene: TRBV7-2
d_gene: .

CDR3nt: TGCGCCAGCAGCCAAGATGCGACATTCCTGGACGTAAACACTGAAGCTTTCTTT
CDR3aa: CASSQDATFLDVNTEAFF
abundance: .
j_gene: TRBJ1-1
v_gene: TRBV4-1
d_gene: .

CDR3nt: TGTGCCAGCGCCGGGACAGGGGTACCCGGGGAGCTGTTTTTT
CDR3aa: CASAGTGVPGELFF
abundance: .
j_gene: TRBJ2-2
v_gene: TRBV2
d_gene: TRBD1

CDR3nt: TGTGCCAGTACCGTCGGGCGATCTATCAATGAGCAGTTCTTC
CDR3aa: CASTVGRSINEQFF
abundance: .
j_gene: TRBJ2-1
v_gene: TRBV19
d_gene: .

CDR3nt: TGTGCCAGCAGCTTTAGTTGGGGTGGGAGGGGCTCCTACAATGAGCAGTTCTTC
CDR3aa: CASSFSWGGRGSYNEQFF
abundance: .
j_gene: TRBJ2-1
v_gene: TRBV7-2
d_gene: TRBD2

CDR3nt: TGTGCCAGTCACTCCGGTAACAGGGAAGGTTGGGGTCAGCCCCAGCATTTT
CDR3aa: CASHSGNREGWGQPQHF
abundance: .
j_gene: TRBJ1-5
v_gene: TRBV19
d_gene: .

CDR3nt: TGTGCCAGCAGGACTAGCGGGGGTTACAATGAGCAGTTCTTC
CDR3aa: CASRTSGGYNEQFF
abundance: .
j_gene: TRBJ2-1
v_gene: TRBV2
d_gene: TRBD2

CDR3nt: TGCAGCGTTGAAGATAGGGACAGATACGAGCAGTACTTC
CDR3aa: CSVEDRDRYEQYF
abundance: .
j_gene: TRBJ2-7
v_gene: TRBV29-1
d_gene: TRBD1

CDR3nt: TGTGCCAGTAGGCGGACATACGCTACCTCAGATACGCAGTATTTT
CDR3aa: CASRRTYATSDTQYF
abundance: .
j_gene: TRBJ2-3
v_gene: TRBV19
d_gene: .

CDR3nt: TGTGCCAGCAGTTTACCCCAGGGGTCAAACGAGCAGTACTTC
CDR3aa: CASSLPQGSNEQYF
abundance: .
j_gene: TRBJ2-7
v_gene: TRBV12-3/TRBV12-4
d_gene: .

CDR3nt: TGCAGCGTTAACAGGGGGACTCCGGCTACGCAGTATTTT
CDR3aa: CSVNRGTPATQYF
abundance: few
j_gene: TRBJ2-3
v_gene: TRBV29-1
d_gene: TRBD1

CDR3nt: TGCAGTGCTAGGAGGATGTTGCGGGGGGGCGGTGGGGAGACCCAGTACTTC
CDR3aa: CSARRMLRGGGGETQYF
abundance: .
j_gene: TRBJ2-5
v_gene: TRBV20-1
d_gene: TRBD2

CDR3nt: TGCAGCGTGACCGGGGGGGGTTATGGAGAGACCCAGTACTTC
CDR3aa: CSVTGGGYGETQYF
abundance: .
j_gene: TRBJ2-5
v_gene: TRBV29-1
d_gene: TRBD2

CDR3nt: TGTGCCAGCAGCCATTGGGGACAGCAAAGTTCTGGGGCCAACGTCCTGACTTTC
CDR3aa: CASSHWGQQSSGANVLTF
abundance: many
j_gene: TRBJ2-6
v_gene: TRBV9
d_gene: TRBD1

CDR3nt: TGTGCCAGCAGCTTAGGTTTGCGTGAGCAGTTCTTC
CDR3aa: CASSLGLREQFF
abundance: .
j_gene: TRBJ2-1
v_gene: TRBV9
d_gene: .

CDR3nt: TGTGCCAGCAGTGAAAGCGGGCCAGCTAGCACAGATACGCAGTATTTT
CDR3aa: CASSESGPASTDTQYF
abundance: .
j_gene: TRBJ2-3
v_gene: TRBV25-1
d_gene: .

CDR3nt: TGCAGTGCTAGGGGGGACAGGGTCTACGAGCAGTACTTC
CDR3aa: CSARGDRVYEQYF
abundance: .
j_gene: TRBJ2-7
v_gene: TRBV20-1
d_gene: TRBD1

CDR3nt: TGTGCCAGCAGAAACTCACTAGCGGGTACCTACGAGCAGTACTTC
CDR3aa: CASRNSLAGTYEQYF
abundance: .
j_gene: TRBJ2-7
v_gene: TRBV6-5
d_gene: TRBD2

CDR3nt: TGTGCCAGCAGCTTGGTGGGGACTGGAAATGAGCAGTTCTTC
CDR3aa: CASSLVGTGNEQFF
abundance: .
j_gene: TRBJ2-1
v_gene: TRBV5-6
d_gene: .

CDR3nt: TGCAGTGTACCGGGCTTATCCCATTCCGATGAGCAGTTCTTC
CDR3aa: CSVPGLSHSDEQFF
abundance: .
j_gene: TRBJ2-1
v_gene: TRBV20-1
d_gene: .

CDR3nt: TGTGCCAGCAGCGTAGGTTCGGCTACCGGGGAGCTGTTTTTT
CDR3aa: CASSVGSATGELFF
abundance: many
j_gene: TRBJ2-2
v_gene: TRBV9
d_gene: .

CDR3nt: TGCAGCGTTGGAGCTCTTCGCAGGTATCAGCCCCAGCATTTT
CDR3aa: CSVGALRRYQPQHF
abundance: many
j_gene: TRBJ1-5
v_gene: TRBV29-1
d_gene: .